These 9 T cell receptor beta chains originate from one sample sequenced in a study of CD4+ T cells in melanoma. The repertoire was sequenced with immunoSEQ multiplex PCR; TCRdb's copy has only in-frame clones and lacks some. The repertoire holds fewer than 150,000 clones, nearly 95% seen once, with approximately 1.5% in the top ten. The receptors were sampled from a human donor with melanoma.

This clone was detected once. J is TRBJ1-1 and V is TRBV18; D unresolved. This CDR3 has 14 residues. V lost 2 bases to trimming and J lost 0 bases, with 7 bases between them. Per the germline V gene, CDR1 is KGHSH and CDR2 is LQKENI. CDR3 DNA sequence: TGTGCCAGCTCACCATCCGGGATGAACACTGAAGCTTTCTTT. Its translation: CASSPSGMNTEAFF.

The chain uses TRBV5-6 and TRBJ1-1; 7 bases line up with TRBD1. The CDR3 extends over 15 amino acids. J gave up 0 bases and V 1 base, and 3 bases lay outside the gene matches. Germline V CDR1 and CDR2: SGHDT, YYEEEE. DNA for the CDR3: TGTGCCAGCAGCTTGAGAGGGGGCATGAACACTGAAGCTTTCTTT. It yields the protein CASSLRGGMNTEAFF.

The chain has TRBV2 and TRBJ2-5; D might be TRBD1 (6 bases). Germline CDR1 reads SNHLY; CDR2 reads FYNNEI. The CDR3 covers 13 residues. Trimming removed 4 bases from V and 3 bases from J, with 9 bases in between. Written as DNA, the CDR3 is TGTGCCAGCAGTGTAAACAGGGAAGAGACCCAGTACTTC. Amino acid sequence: CASSVNREETQYF.

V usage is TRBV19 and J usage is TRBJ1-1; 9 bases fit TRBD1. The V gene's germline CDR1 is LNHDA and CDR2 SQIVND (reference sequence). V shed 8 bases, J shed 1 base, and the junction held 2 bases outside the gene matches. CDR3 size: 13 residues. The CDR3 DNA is TGTGCCAGTGGACAGGGGAGGAACACTGAAGCTTTCTTT. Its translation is CASGQGRNTEAFF.

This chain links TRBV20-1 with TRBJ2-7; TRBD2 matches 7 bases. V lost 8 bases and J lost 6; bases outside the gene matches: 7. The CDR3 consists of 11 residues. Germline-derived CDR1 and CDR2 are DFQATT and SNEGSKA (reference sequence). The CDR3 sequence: CSTGRGVEQYF. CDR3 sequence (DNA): TGCAGTACCGGCCGGGGGGTCGAGCAGTACTTC.

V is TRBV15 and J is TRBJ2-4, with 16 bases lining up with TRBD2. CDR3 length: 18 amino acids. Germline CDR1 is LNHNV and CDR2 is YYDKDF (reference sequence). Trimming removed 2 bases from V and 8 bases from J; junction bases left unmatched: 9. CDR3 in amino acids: CATSRPLGLAGGPDIQYF. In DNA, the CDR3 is TGTGCCACCAGCAGACCCTTGGGACTAGCGGGGGGGCCGGACATTCAGTACTTC.

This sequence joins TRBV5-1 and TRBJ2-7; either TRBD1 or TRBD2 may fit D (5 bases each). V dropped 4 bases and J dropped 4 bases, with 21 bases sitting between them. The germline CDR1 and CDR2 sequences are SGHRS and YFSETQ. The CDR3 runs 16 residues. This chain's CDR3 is CASSPGRIGAWYEQYF. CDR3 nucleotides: TGCGCCAGCAGCCCGGGACGAATTGGGGCCTGGTACGAGCAGTACTTC.

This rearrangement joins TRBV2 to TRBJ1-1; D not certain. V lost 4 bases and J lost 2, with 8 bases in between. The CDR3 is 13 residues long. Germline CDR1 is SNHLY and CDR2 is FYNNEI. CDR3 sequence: CASSVSQNTEAFF. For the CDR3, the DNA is TGTGCCAGCAGTGTTTCCCAAAACACTGAAGCTTTCTTT.

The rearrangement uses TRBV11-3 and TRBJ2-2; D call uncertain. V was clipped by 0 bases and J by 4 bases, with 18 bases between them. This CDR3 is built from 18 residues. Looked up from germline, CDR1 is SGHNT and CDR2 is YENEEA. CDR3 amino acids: CASSLDWSVGIGTGELFF. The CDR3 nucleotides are TGTGCCAGCAGCTTAGATTGGTCTGTGGGGATCGGCACCGGGGAGCTGTTTTTT.